These 15 T cell receptor beta chains were sequenced from one sample in a study of T-cell reconstitution after alpha-beta-depleted transplantation in children. The TCRbeta library was prepared with unique molecular identifiers. MiXCR, applied by TCRdb to the PCR reads, yields one record per CDR3 protein. The data contain approximately 240,000 distinct CDR3 sequences, about a tenth of them singletons. The source material was PBMCs, sampled before TCRalphabeta/CD19-depleted stem cell transplant. These receptor sequences come from a child under two years old with acute myeloid leukemia, due to receive a stem cell transplant.

At least ten counts were recorded for this clonotype. The chain uses TRBV7-2 and TRBJ1-2, with TRBD1 matching 7 bases. V was pared by 3 bases and J by 7 bases, with 8 bases of the junction left unmatched. CDR1 SGHTA and CDR2 FQGNSA come from the germline V gene. The CDR3 runs 14 residues. The DNA for the CDR3 is TGTGCCAGCAGCTTTGGGACAGAGAGTCCTGGCTACACCTTC. It codes for CASSFGTESPGYTF.

This clonotype was detected ten times or more. This sequence joins TRBV18 and TRBJ2-3; either TRBD1 or TRBD2 may supply D (5 bases each). Trimming removed 1 base at V and 3 bases at J, with 14 bases between. The CDR3 is 16 residues long. CDR1 KGHSH and CDR2 LQKENI come from the germline V gene. The CDR3 sequence is CASSPRYRTVTDTQYF. The DNA of the CDR3 is TGTGCCAGCTCACCACGTTACAGGACTGTGACAGATACGCAGTATTTT. The variable domain in full, with the rest retrieved from reference TRBV18 and TRBJ2-3, is NAGVMQNPRHLVRRRGQEARLRCSPMKGHSHVYWYRQLPEEGLKFMVYLQKENIIDESGMPKERFSAEFPKEGPSILRIQQVVRGDSAAYFCASSPRYRTVTDTQYFGPGTRLTVL.

This clonotype was counted at least ten times. The chain is built from TRBV20-1 and TRBJ2-7; 10 nucleotides agree with TRBD1. The CDR3 consists of 13 residues. Per the germline V gene, CDR1 is DFQATT and CDR2 is SNEGSKA (reference sequence). Unmatched junction bases numbered 3, after V lost 3 bases and J lost 4 bases. CDR3 sequence: CSARGQGFYEQYF. CDR3 DNA: TGCAGTGCTAGGGGACAGGGGTTTTACGAGCAGTACTTC.

This clonotype has a count of ten or more. The CDR3 reads CASGDTPGGDTQYF. DNA for the CDR3: TGTGCCAGCGGGGACACCCCCGGAGGAGATACGCAGTATTTT. The genes are TRBV9 and TRBJ2-3; TRBD1 is a possible D gene (6 bases). The CDR3 has 14 residues. V was clipped by 7 bases and J by 5 bases, with 17 bases between them. Germline lookup yields CDR1 SGDLS and CDR2 YYNGEE.

This clonotype was seen many times. This chain uses TRBV12-3 or TRBV12-4 with TRBJ2-1; 8 bases agree with TRBD2. The ends lost 5 bases at V and 4 bases at J; junction bases unmatched: 4. The CDR3 loop spans 14 amino acids. The DNA of the CDR3 is TGTGCCAGCAGTCCCGGGGGGGGTTACAATGAGCAGTTCTTC. This encodes CASSPGGGYNEQFF.

This clonotype occurred a few times. This chain joins TRBV4-1 and TRBJ2-2; D might be TRBD1 or TRBD2, each matching 5 bases. The V gene lost 0 bases and the J gene lost 4 bases, with 12 bases spanning the gap. CDR1 MGHRA and CDR2 YSYEKL come from the germline V gene. The CDR3 has 16 residues. CDR3 DNA sequence: TGCGCCAGCAGCCAAGATGGGGGTGTTGCCACCGGGGAGCTGTTTTTT. It translates to CASSQDGGVATGELFF.

The rearrangement joins TRBV4-2 to TRBJ1-2, with no clear D. Germline lookup yields CDR1 LGHNA and CDR2 YNFKEQ. Trimming took off 1 base at V and 4 bases at J, with 16 bases between the two ends. The CDR3 sequence is 16 residues long. CDR3 region: CASSQGSLTAPYGYTF. CDR3 in DNA: TGTGCCAGCAGCCAAGGATCGCTGACGGCCCCCTATGGCTACACCTTC.

This clonotype was picked up many times. This rearrangement joins TRBV7-8 to TRBJ2-3; TRBD1 agrees at 7 bases. CDR3 length: 16 amino acids. Germline V lookup: CDR1 SGHVS, CDR2 FQNEAQ. V trimming: 5 bases; J trimming: 0 bases; junction bases outside the gene matches: 8. CDR3 DNA: TGTGCCAGCAGCGATCAAGGGGGCGGAAGCACAGATACGCAGTATTTT. Protein sequence: CASSDQGGGSTDTQYF.

This clonotype was counted at least ten times. CDR3 loop: CASRTGNEQYF. The CDR3 bases are TGTGCCAGTAGGACAGGGAACGAGCAGTACTTC. The chain uses TRBV19 and TRBJ2-7; 7 bases fit TRBD1. Looked up from germline, CDR1 is LNHDA and CDR2 is SQIVND (reference sequence). Losses at the gene ends were 6 bases for V and 5 bases for J; bases not matched to a gene: 1. The CDR3 consists of 11 residues.

This clonotype has ten or more counts. The gene calls are TRBV10-3 and TRBJ2-4; D gene unclear. Germline-derived CDR1 and CDR2 are ENHRY and SYGVKD. Trimming cost V 4 bases and J 1 base, with 2 bases left between them. The length of the CDR3 is 12 residues. Here the CDR3 reads CAISGAKNIQYF. In DNA, the CDR3 is TGTGCCATCAGTGGGGCCAAAAACATTCAGTACTTC.

The rearrangement links TRBV20-1 to TRBJ2-1; 7 bases match TRBD2. Germline V gene sequence: CDR1 DFQATT, CDR2 SNEGSKA (reference sequence). CDR3 length: 16 residues. The V gene end was trimmed by 0 bases and the J gene end by 2 bases; junction bases not matched to a gene: 7. The CDR3 bases are TGCAGTGCTAGAGATCGAACGGGAGGCCCCTACAATGAGCAGTTCTTC. Translation: CSARDRTGGPYNEQFF.

This clonotype was found many times. This rearrangement joins TRBV4-2 to TRBJ1-5, with TRBD1 identical over 8 bases. Germline V gene lookup returns CDR1 LGHNA and CDR2 YNFKEQ. Trimming cost V 3 bases and J 0 bases; bases outside gene matches: 4. The CDR3 length is 16 residues. In DNA, the CDR3 is TGTGCCAGCAGCCAGCAGGGGGCCCATAGCAATCAGCCCCAGCATTTT. Its protein is CASSQQGAHSNQPQHF.

This clonotype has a count of ten or more. V is TRBV7-2 and J is TRBJ1-5, with D unresolved. The V gene lost 1 base and the J gene lost 9 bases, with 10 bases spanning the gap. CDR3 length equals 13 residues. CDR1 and CDR2 from the germline V gene are SGHTA and FQGNSA. The CDR3 nucleotides are TGTGCCAGCAGCTTAGATGGCCGAGGGCCCCAGCATTTT. Its protein is CASSLDGRGPQHF.

V is TRBV3-1 and J is TRBJ2-5; possibly TRBD1 or TRBD2 for D (5 bases each). There are 15 residues in the CDR3. The V end lost 2 bases, the J end lost 5 bases, and 15 bases lay between the germline ends. Germline CDR1 reads LGHDT; CDR2 reads YNNKEL (reference sequence). CDR3 protein: CASSQRTSGLETQYF. The CDR3 nucleotides are TGTGCCAGCAGCCAAAGGACATCGGGGCTGGAGACCCAGTACTTC.

A word on this clonotype: As the CDR3 is not closed by the conserved phenylalanine or tryptophan, this likely results from a read error. J is TRBJ1-2 and V is TRBV4-3, with D unclear. The germline CDR1 and CDR2 sequences are LGHNA and YSLEER. This CDR3 spans 13 amino acids. CDR3 loop: CASSQRDSYRYTI. The CDR3 DNA reads as TGCGCCAGCAGCCAACGGGATAGCTATCGCTACACCATC.